This TCR beta chain emerged from a study of T cells in Graves' hyperthyroidism and ophthalmopathy. Study-level results: Appearing also in blood were most of the thyroid clonotypes expanded above 0.001. In simple terms, a model built on 13 V-J features told ophthalmopathy apart from stable hyperthyroidism.

This CDR3 region has 15 residues. With 1 base removed from V and 7 bases from J, the gap between germline ends came to 16 bases. The germline V gene encodes CDR1 LNHDA and CDR2 SQIVND (reference sequence). RNA transcripts yielded amplified TCR beta CDR3 regions. A first-round RT-PCR of the TCR CDR3 used the HTBI primer set. TCRdb analysed the multiplex PCR reads with MiXCR anew, one entry per CDR3 protein. The table lists about 410,000 distinct CDR3 sequences, about 15% of them singletons. Inclusion characteristics of ophthalmopathy patients comprised a Clinical Activity Score of at least 3, a NOSPECS grade of at least 4, and duration under 3 months. This clonotype was observed a handful of times. Its specificity is not known.

The sequence came from a man between 18 and 35 years old with Graves' ophthalmopathy. The sequenced material came from blood. The rearrangement links TRBV19 to TRBJ2-5, with D perhaps matching TRBD2 (6 bases). CDR3 coding DNA: TGTGCCAGTAGTATAGGAGGGACTCCACTGGGGACCCAGTACTTC. Encoded protein: CASSIGGTPLGTQYF.